This T cell receptor (beta chain) was captured in a study of metastatic and nonmetastatic thyroid tumors. Each patient came to thyroid surgery without any prior treatment (of any kind). In the original workflow: Researchers built a distant-metastasis classifier for papillary thyroid cancer that drew on CDR3 differences across clinicopathological groups. TCRdb ran MiXCR on the PCR reads. V and J calls and clone size were set by TCRdb, not the authors. The table lists about 13,000 clones, about 33% of them singletons, with around an eighth in the top ten. V lost 0 bases and J 0 bases, leaving 4 bases between the germline ends. CDR1 is SGHRS, CDR2 YFSETQ, per germline. The CDR3 consists of 13 residues. Study results and limitations: Malignant thyroid tumors reportedly exceeded benign nodules significantly in TCR beta diversity, with the difference appearing in blood and tumor.

A note on this clone: The antigen is not known.

The J gene is TRBJ2-7, the V gene TRBV5-1, with D unclear. This TCR derives from a male donor with papillary thyroid cancer or a benign thyroid nodule (not recorded which). Some clones in this sample may be carry-over from other donors' samples. Sequences were obtained from tumor tissue. In DNA form, the CDR3 reads TGCGCCAGCAGCTTGGTAAGCTCCTACGAGCAGTACTTC. The encoded protein is CASSLVSSYEQYF. Variable domain in full (rest from reference TRBV5-1 and TRBJ2-7): KAGVTQTPRYLIKTRGQQVTLSCSPISGHRSVSWYQQTPGQGLQFLFEYFSETQRNKGNFPGRFSGRQFSNSRSEMNVSTLELGDSALYLCASSLVSSYEQYFGPGTRLTVT.